This TCR beta chain was captured by sequencing in a study of monozygotic twins with inflammatory bowel disease. CDR3 length: 15 residues. Germline loops: CDR1 SGHRS, CDR2 YFSETQ. Reprocessing the 5' RACE reads, TCRdb reports a single entry for every CDR3 protein and omits DNA. The sample's table shows 150,000 to 200,000 distinct CDR3 sequences. This chain connects TRBV5-1 to TRBJ2-1; without DNA, the TCRdb call of TRBD2 cannot be checked. The sequence derives from a human donor with ulcerative colitis or Crohn's disease, or a healthy co-twin of an affected twin (not recorded which). Sequencing input: blood. CDR3 residues: CASSFEGPPYNEQFF.